Detailed here is one T cell receptor beta chain. Its target is unknown. This record belongs to a study of T cell responses to AZD1222 COVID-19 vaccine. General observations from the study: Researchers took repertoire samples only after the peak T cell response had come. Only a handful of AZD1222 recipients were seropositive at baseline. Reportedly, close to half of spike-specific TCRs are directed against unmutated variant regions. Most donors were white British, females outnumbered males, and clonal diversity was possibly underestimated.

Using immunoSEQ multiplex PCR, the repertoire was profiled, and TCRdb retains in-frame clones only, with some absent. Of 120,000 or so clones listed, 88% are singletons. The V gene lost 1 base and the J gene lost 5 bases, with 12 bases spanning the gap. CDR1 and CDR2 (germline): SGHTA, FQGNSA. The CDR3 covers 14 residues. The sequence was obtained from an adult who received the AZD1222 COVID-19 vaccine. V usage is TRBV7-2 and J usage is TRBJ2-7, with D possibly TRBD2 on 5 matching bases. Sequenced material: peripheral blood, taken 28 days after the second AZD1222 dose. CDR3: CASSLVSVTHEQYF. The CDR3 nucleotides are TGTGCCAGCAGCTTAGTTAGCGTAACCCACGAGCAGTACTTC.